The T cell receptor (beta chain) under discussion was sequenced for a study of T cells in Graves' hyperthyroidism and ophthalmopathy. The study's findings and limits: Blood shared most expanded thyroid clonotypes above 0.001. Model predictions of ophthalmopathy came a median 6.5 months before onset.

Template material for amplifying TCR beta CDR3 regions consisted of RNA transcripts. TCR CDR3 underwent first-round RT-PCR with the HTBI primer set. TCRdb fed the multiplex PCR reads into MiXCR, producing one record per CDR3 protein. The data show under 400,000 distinct CDR3 sequences, around a quarter seen once. Stable Graves' hyperthyroidism meant no ophthalmopathy progression within 18 months. Those with hyperthyroidism were 18 to 65 years old, newly diagnosed, and ill for under 2 months. There are 16 residues in the CDR3. J lost 2 bases, V lost 1 base, and 6 bases had no gene match. Germline assignment: CDR1 KGHSH and CDR2 LQKENI. This clonotype was recorded many times. Antigen: not known.

This TCR derives from a middle-aged man with Graves' hyperthyroidism. The source material was blood. The chain is built from TRBV18 and TRBJ2-7, with 9 bases lining up with TRBD2. In DNA form, the CDR3 reads TGTGCCAGCTCACCACAGCCTAGCGGGGCGACCTACGAGCAGTACTTC. Its protein is CASSPQPSGATYEQYF.